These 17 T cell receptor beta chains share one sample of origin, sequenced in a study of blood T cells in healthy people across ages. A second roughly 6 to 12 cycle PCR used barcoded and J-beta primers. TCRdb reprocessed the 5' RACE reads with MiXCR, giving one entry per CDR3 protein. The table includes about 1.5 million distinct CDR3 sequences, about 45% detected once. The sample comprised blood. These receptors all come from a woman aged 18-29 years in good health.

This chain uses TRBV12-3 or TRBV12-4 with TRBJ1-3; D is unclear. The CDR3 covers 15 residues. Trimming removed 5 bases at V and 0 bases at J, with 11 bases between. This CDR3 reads CASSRSLSSGNTIYF. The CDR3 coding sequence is TGTGCCAGCAGTCGATCCCTCAGCTCTGGAAACACCATATATTTT.

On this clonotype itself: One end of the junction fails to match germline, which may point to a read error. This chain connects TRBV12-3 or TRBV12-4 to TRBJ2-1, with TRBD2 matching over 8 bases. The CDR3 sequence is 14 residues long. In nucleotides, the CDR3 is TGTGCCAGCAGTGTAGCGGGGCCCTACAAGGAGCAGTTCTTC. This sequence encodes CASSVAGPYKEQFF.

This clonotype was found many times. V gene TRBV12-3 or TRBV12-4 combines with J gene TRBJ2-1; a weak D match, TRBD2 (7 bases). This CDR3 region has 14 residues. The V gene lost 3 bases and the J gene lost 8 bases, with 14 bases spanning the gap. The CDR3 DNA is TGTGCCAGCAGTTTCCTCGCGGGGGCCGATGAGCAGTTCTTC. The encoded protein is CASSFLAGADEQFF.

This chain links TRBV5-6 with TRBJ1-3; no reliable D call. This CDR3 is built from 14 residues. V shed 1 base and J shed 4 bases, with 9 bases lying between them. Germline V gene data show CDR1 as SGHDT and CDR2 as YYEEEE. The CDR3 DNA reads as TGTGCCAGCAGCTTGACAGCCTACGGAAACACCATATATTTT. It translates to CASSLTAYGNTIYF.

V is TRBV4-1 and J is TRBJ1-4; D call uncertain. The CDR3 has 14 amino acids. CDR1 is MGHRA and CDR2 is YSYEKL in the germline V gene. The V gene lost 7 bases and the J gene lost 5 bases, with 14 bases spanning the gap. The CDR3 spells CASKIGVGNEKLFF. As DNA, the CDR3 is TGCGCCAGCAAAATTGGGGTTGGGAATGAAAAACTGTTTTTT.

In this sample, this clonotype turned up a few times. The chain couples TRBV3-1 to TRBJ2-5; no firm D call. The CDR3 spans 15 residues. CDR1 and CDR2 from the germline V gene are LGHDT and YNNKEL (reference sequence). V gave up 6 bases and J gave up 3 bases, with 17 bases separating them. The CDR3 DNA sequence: TGTGCCAGCAGTCCCTTGGCCATCACCGAAGAGACCCAGTACTTC. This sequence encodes CASSPLAITEETQYF.

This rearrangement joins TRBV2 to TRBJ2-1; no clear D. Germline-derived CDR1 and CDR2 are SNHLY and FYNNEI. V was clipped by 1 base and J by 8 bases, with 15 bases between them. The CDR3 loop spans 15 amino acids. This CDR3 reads CASSEGLGFLHEQFF. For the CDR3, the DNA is TGTGCCAGCAGTGAAGGGCTAGGATTCCTCCATGAGCAGTTCTTC.

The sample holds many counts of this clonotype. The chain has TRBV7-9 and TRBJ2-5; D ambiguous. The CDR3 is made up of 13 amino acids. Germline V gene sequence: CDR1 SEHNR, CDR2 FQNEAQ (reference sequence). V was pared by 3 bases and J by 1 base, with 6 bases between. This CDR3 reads CASSFRPQETQYF. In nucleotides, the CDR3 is TGTGCCAGCAGCTTTAGGCCCCAAGAGACCCAGTACTTC.

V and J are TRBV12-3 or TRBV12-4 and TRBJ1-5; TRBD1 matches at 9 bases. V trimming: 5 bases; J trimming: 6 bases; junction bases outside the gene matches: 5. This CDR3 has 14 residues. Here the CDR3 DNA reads TGTGCCAGCAGTACACAGGGGGCATGTCAGCCCCAGCATTTT. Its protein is CASSTQGACQPQHF.

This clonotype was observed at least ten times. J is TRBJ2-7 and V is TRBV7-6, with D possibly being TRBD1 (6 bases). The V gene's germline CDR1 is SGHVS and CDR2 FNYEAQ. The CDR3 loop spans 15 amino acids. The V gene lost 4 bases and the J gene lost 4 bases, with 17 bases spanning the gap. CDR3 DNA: TGTGCCAGCAGCTCCCTTTTAGGACAGTCTTACGAGCAGTACTTC. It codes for CASSSLLGQSYEQYF.

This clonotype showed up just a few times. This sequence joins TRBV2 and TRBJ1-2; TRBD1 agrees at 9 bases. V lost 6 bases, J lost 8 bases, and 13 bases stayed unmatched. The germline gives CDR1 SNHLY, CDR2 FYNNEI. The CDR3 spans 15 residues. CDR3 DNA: TGTGCCAGCAGGGGGGGGGACAGGGATGTTGGAGGCTACACCTTC. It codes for CASRGGDRDVGGYTF. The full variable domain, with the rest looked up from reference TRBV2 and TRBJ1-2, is EPEVTQTPSHQVTQMGQEVILRCVPISNHLYFYWYRQILGQKVEFLVSFYNNEISEKSEIFDDQFSVERPDGSNFTLKIRSTKLEDSAMYFCASRGGDRDVGGYTFGSGTRLTVV.

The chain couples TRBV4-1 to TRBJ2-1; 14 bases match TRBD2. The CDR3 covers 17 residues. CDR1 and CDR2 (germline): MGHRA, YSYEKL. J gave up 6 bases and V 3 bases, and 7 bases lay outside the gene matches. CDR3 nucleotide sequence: TGCGCCAGCAGCCACCGACTAGCGGGGGGGCCGGGCAATGAGCAGTTCTTC. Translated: CASSHRLAGGPGNEQFF.

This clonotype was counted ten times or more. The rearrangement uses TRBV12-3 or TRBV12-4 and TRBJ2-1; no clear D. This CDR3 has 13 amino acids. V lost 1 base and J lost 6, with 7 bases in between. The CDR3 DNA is TGTGCCAGCAGTTTAGGCCCCCTCAATGAGCAGTTCTTC. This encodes CASSLGPLNEQFF.

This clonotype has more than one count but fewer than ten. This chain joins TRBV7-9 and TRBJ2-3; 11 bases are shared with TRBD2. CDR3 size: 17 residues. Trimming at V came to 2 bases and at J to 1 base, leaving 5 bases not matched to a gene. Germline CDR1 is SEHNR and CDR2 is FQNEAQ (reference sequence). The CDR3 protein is CASSLWLAGGRTDTQYF. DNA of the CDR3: TGTGCCAGCAGCTTATGGCTAGCGGGAGGCCGCACAGATACGCAGTATTTT.

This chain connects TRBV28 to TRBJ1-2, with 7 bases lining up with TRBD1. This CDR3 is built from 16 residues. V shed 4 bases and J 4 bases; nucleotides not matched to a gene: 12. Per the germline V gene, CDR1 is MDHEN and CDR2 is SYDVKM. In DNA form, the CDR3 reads TGTGCCAGCAGTTCCCGCTGGACAGGCGACGTCTATGGCTACACCTTC. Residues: CASSSRWTGDVYGYTF.

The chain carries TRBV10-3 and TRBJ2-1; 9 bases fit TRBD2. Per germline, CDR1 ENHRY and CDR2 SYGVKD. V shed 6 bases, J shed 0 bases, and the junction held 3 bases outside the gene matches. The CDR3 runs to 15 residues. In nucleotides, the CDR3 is TGTGCCATCAGCCGAGCGGGGGGCTCCTACAATGAGCAGTTCTTC. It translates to CAISRAGGSYNEQFF.

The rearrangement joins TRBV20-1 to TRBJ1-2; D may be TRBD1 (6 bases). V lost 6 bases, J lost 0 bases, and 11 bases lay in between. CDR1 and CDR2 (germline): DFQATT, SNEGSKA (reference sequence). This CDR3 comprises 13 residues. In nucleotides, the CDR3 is TGCAGTGCGCAACAGGGAACTAACTATGGCTACACCTTC. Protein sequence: CSAQQGTNYGYTF.